The 8 T cell receptor beta chains given below trace back to one sample, sequenced in a study of shared clonotypes between healthy human individuals. Sequencing used immunoSEQ multiplex PCR; TCRdb keeps in-frame clones, though not all of them. The sample holds 700,000 or so clones, about two thirds seen once. Sequenced sample: memory CD4+ T cells sorted from blood. Subset specified: CD45RA-negative fraction. These receptors all come from a woman aged 25 to 39 in good health.

The V gene is TRBV7-2, the J gene TRBJ2-2; 9 positions match TRBD2. With 2 bases clipped from V and 5 bases from J, the junction kept 9 bases outside the gene matches. There are 17 residues in the CDR3. Germline CDR1 SGHTA, CDR2 FQGNSA. The CDR3 bases are TGTGCCAGCAGCTTACACCCTGCGGGAGGGAGGACCGGGGAGCTGTTTTTT. It translates to CASSLHPAGGRTGELFF.

This chain joins TRBV9 and TRBJ2-7; D not resolved. This CDR3 is 13 amino acids long. V was clipped by 2 bases and J by 6 bases, with 12 bases between them. CDR1 and CDR2 (germline): SGDLS, YYNGEE. DNA for the CDR3: TGTGCCAGCAGCGTCGCCCCTTATAGCGAGCAGTACTTC. Encoded protein: CASSVAPYSEQYF. Together with reference TRBV9 and TRBJ2-7, the CDR3 gives the full variable domain: DSGVTQTPKHLITATGQRVTLRCSPRSGDLSVYWYQQSLDQGLQFLIQYYNGEERAKGNILERFSAQQFPDLHSELNLSSLELGDSALYFCASSVAPYSEQYFGPGTRLTVT.

The V and J genes are TRBV19 and TRBJ1-5, with 7 bases aligning to TRBD1. CDR3 size: 13 residues. The trim removed 5 bases at V and 4 bases at J, leaving 2 bases unmatched. Germline V lookup: CDR1 LNHDA, CDR2 SQIVND (reference sequence). CDR3: CASSGQENQPQHF. The DNA of the CDR3 is TGTGCCAGTAGTGGACAGGAAAATCAGCCCCAGCATTTT.

J is TRBJ1-2 and V is TRBV5-4, with D possibly matching TRBD1 (6 bases). V lost 3 bases and J lost 4, with 19 bases in between. Germline CDR1 SGHNT, CDR2 YYREEE (reference sequence). The CDR3 is 16 amino acids. CDR3 sequence reads: CASSSGGQGTSYGYTF. The CDR3 DNA reads TGTGCCAGCAGCTCGGGTGGTCAGGGGACAAGCTATGGCTACACCTTC.

CDR3 DNA: TGTGCCAGCAGCTTAGCCGGGGGCGGGGAGACCCAGTACTTC. Protein sequence: CASSLAGGGETQYF. The chain uses TRBV11-3 and TRBJ2-5; D may correspond to TRBD1 or TRBD2 (6 bases each). This CDR3 contains 14 residues. V gave up 1 base and J gave up 5 bases, with 11 bases separating them. The germline V gene encodes CDR1 SGHNT and CDR2 YENEEA.

The chain is built from TRBV19 and TRBJ1-1; D perhaps matches TRBD1 (6 bases). Germline V CDR1 and CDR2: LNHDA, SQIVND (reference sequence). The CDR3 loop spans 16 amino acids. V was pared by 1 base and J by 6 bases, with 18 bases between. The DNA for the CDR3 is TGTGCCAGTAGTATAGGTATCCGGGACACAAATTCTGAAGCTTTCTTT. It encodes CASSIGIRDTNSEAFF.

This clone was counted many times. The gene calls are TRBV2 and TRBJ1-4; perhaps TRBD1 as D (5 bases). Trimming cost V 9 bases and J 7 bases, with 18 bases left between them. The CDR3 extends over 14 amino acids. Germline loops: CDR1 SNHLY, CDR2 FYNNEI. The DNA of the CDR3 is TGTGCCAGTAGAGATCAGGGTAAATCTGAAAAACTGTTTTTT. This encodes CASRDQGKSEKLFF.

A note on this clone: The same CDR3 also results from other DNA sequences found in this sample. The CDR3 region is CASSYWYNTGELFF. The CDR3 nucleotides are TGTGCCAGCAGTTATTGGTATAACACCGGGGAGCTGTTTTTT. The rearrangement uses TRBV6-5 and TRBJ2-2; D gene unclear. The CDR3 consists of 14 residues. The V end lost 3 bases, the J end lost 2 bases, and 7 bases lay between the germline ends. Germline values: CDR1 MNHEY, CDR2 SVGAGI.